The clone carrying this T cell receptor (beta chain) was seen repeatedly, ten times or more. Its antigen is undetermined. The data stem from a study of CD8 T cells in ankylosing spondylitis. Study-level results: Disease-linked clones were found to be CD8+ and relatively rare in peripheral blood. A TCR beta motif made of under 10 highly homologous variants seemed typical of ankylosing spondylitis blood.

Quantitative molecular-barcoded 5'-RACE generated the TCR beta libraries. MiXCR, run by TCRdb on the 5' RACE reads, gives a single entry per CDR3 protein. The table shows about 210,000 distinct CDR3 sequences, with 7% to 10% occurring only once. The specimen was blood, either unsorted or a sorted T cell fraction (not recorded which). This clonotype was sampled from a female donor with ankylosing spondylitis or in good health (not recorded which).

CDR3 residues: CASPPLGTGRTDTQYF. CDR3 sequence (DNA): TGTGCCAGCCCACCCCTGGGTACAGGACGCACAGATACGCAGTATTTT. The chain uses TRBV6-1 and TRBJ2-3, with TRBD1 as a possible D gene (5 bases). This CDR3 is built from 16 residues. Between the trimmed V and J ends, which lost 8 bases and 1 base, there was a span of 19 bases. CDR1 is MNHNS, CDR2 SASEGT, per germline.